These T cell receptor beta chains were read from a single sample in a study of T-cell reconstitution after alpha-beta-depleted transplantation in children. TCRdb itself ran the PCR reads through MiXCR, one entry per CDR3 protein. Here the sample spans 600,000 or so distinct CDR3 sequences, more than 20% being singletons. The sequencing here drew on PBMCs, mostly from graft donor cells, taken 360 days after TCRalphabeta/CD19-depleted stem cell transplant. The receptors stem from a boy younger than two who had a stem cell transplant for acute myeloid leukemia, so the T cells may come from the graft donor. Both conserved end residues are part of each CDR3. The order of the fields is D gene, J gene, V gene, CDR3 length, clone size, CDR3 DNA, CDR3 protein. A D gene is named only where the DNA matches it firmly. The listing skips clone size in some rows; elsewhere it reads once, few, many or a size class.

D: TRBD1; J: TRBJ1-5; V: TRBV28; length: 12; size: many; DNA: TGTGCCAGCAGTTTATACAGGGGAACCCAGCATTTT; CDR3: CASSLYRGTQHF
D: -; J: TRBJ1-5; V: TRBV6-5; length: 15; size: few; DNA: TGTGCCAGCAGTTTTACGAGGAATGGCAATCAGCCCCAGCATTTT; CDR3: CASSFTRNGNQPQHF
D: -; J: TRBJ2-2; V: TRBV6-5; length: 17; size: -; DNA: TGTGCCAGCAGTTACTCTGGGGGGACAGAGGTCACCGGGGAGCTGTTTTTT; CDR3: CASSYSGGTEVTGELFF
D: TRBD2; J: TRBJ2-1; V: TRBV11-2; length: 13; size: -; DNA: TGTGCCAGCAGCCTTGGACTAGCCGAGGAACCGTTCTTC; CDR3: CASSLGLAEEPFF
D: -; J: TRBJ1-1; V: TRBV6-1; length: 14; size: -; DNA: TGTGCCAGCAGCCGGGCAGGGTTGAACACTGAAGCTTTCTTT; CDR3: CASSRAGLNTEAFF
D: -; J: TRBJ2-5; V: TRBV25-1; length: 15; size: -; DNA: TGTGCCAGCAGTGAAAGTCTGTACGGGCAAGAGACCCAGTACTTC; CDR3: CASSESLYGQETQYF
D: -; J: TRBJ2-1; V: TRBV20-1; length: 11; size: -; DNA: TGCAGTGCTAGGCTCCACAATGAGCAGTTCTTC; CDR3: CSARLHNEQFF
D: -; J: TRBJ2-7; V: TRBV7-2; length: 13; size: -; DNA: TGTGCCAGCAGGGGGGAGGTCTCCTACGAGCAGTACTTC; CDR3: CASRGEVSYEQYF
D: -; J: TRBJ2-7; V: TRBV7-2; length: 16; size: many; DNA: TGTGCCAGCAGCTTAGAAGGAACAGAACCCCTACACGAGCAGTACTTC; CDR3: CASSLEGTEPLHEQYF
D: -; J: TRBJ1-3; V: TRBV7-6; length: 15; size: -; DNA: TGTGCCAGCAGCTTACTCTCTAGCTCTGGAAACACCATATATTTT; CDR3: CASSLLSSSGNTIYF
D: -; J: TRBJ2-5; V: TRBV3-1; length: 14; size: -; DNA: TGTGCCAGCAGCCTCGAGGACGGCAAAGAGACCCAGTACTTC; CDR3: CASSLEDGKETQYF
D: TRBD2; J: TRBJ2-5; V: TRBV29-1; length: 15; size: many; DNA: TGCAGCGTTGCCGACGCCGGGAGGGGACAAGAGACCCAGTACTTC; CDR3: CSVADAGRGQETQYF
D: TRBD1; J: TRBJ2-2; V: TRBV12-3/TRBV12-4; length: 13; size: -; DNA: TGTGCCAGCACCCAGGGGGACCCCGGGGAGCTGTTTTTT; CDR3: CASTQGDPGELFF
D: TRBD1; J: TRBJ1-6; V: TRBV20-1; length: 16; size: -; DNA: TGCAGTGCTAGAGACCCTGGACAGGACCCTGGCTCACCCCTCCACTTT; CDR3: CSARDPGQDPGSPLHF
D: TRBD1; J: TRBJ2-3; V: TRBV28; length: 16; size: -; DNA: TGTGCCAGCAGCCGGGACAGATCATTAATCAGAGATACGCAGTATTTT; CDR3: CASSRDRSLIRDTQYF
D: -; J: TRBJ2-7; V: TRBV20-1; length: 15; size: few; DNA: TGCAGTGCTAGAGATCGTTGGGGGCGATCCTACGAGCAGTACTTC; CDR3: CSARDRWGRSYEQYF
D: -; J: TRBJ2-1; V: TRBV12-3/TRBV12-4; length: 15; size: -; DNA: TGTGCCAGCAGTGAGTACAGGAGCTCCTACAATGAGCAGTTCTTC; CDR3: CASSEYRSSYNEQFF
D: TRBD1; J: TRBJ2-3; V: TRBV20-1; length: 14; size: few; DNA: TGCAGTGCGGTAACAGGGGGCCGGACAGATACGCAGTATTTT; CDR3: CSAVTGGRTDTQYF
D: -; J: TRBJ1-5; V: TRBV20-1; length: 15; size: many; DNA: TGCAGTGCTAAGGGCGGGGGGAATGGCAATCAGCCCCAGCATTTT; CDR3: CSAKGGGNGNQPQHF
D: TRBD2; J: TRBJ2-3; V: TRBV7-2; length: 15; size: many; DNA: TGTGCCAGCAGCATCGGACTAGCGGGGGCCTCGACGCAGTATTTT; CDR3: CASSIGLAGASTQYF
D: -; J: TRBJ2-7; V: TRBV6-1; length: 14; size: many; DNA: TGTGCCAGCAGAACCGGGACCGGAGTGTGGGAGCAGTACTTC; CDR3: CASRTGTGVWEQYF
D: -; J: TRBJ1-4; V: TRBV25-1; length: 12; size: few; DNA: TGTGCCAGCAGTGGACCCGCAGGAAAACTGTTTTTT; CDR3: CASSGPAGKLFF
D: TRBD2; J: TRBJ2-1; V: TRBV12-5; length: 17; size: -; DNA: TGTGCTAGTGGTCCCCCAGCTAGCGGGGGGGCGAGCAATGAGCAGTTCTTC; CDR3: CASGPPASGGASNEQFF
D: TRBD2; J: TRBJ2-3; V: TRBV12-3/TRBV12-4; length: 15; size: -; DNA: TGTGCCAGCAGTCTAAGACTAGCGAGTAGGGATACGCAGTATTTT; CDR3: CASSLRLASRDTQYF
D: -; J: TRBJ2-1; V: TRBV7-9; length: 14; size: -; DNA: TGTGCCAGCAGCTTAGAAGGCAGATCCGGTGAGCAGTTCTTC; CDR3: CASSLEGRSGEQFF
D: TRBD1; J: TRBJ2-3; V: TRBV10-3; length: 15; size: -; DNA: TGTGCCATCAGTCCCGGGACAGAGCCTACAGATACGCAGTATTTT; CDR3: CAISPGTEPTDTQYF
D: -; J: TRBJ1-1; V: TRBV6-5; length: 13; size: -; DNA: TGTGCCAGCAGTTTGATGGGGGCCACTGAAGCTTTCTTT; CDR3: CASSLMGATEAFF
D: -; J: TRBJ2-4; V: TRBV20-1; length: 11; size: few; DNA: TGCAGTGCTAGAGGCGGGGTCCTTCAGTACTTC; CDR3: CSARGGVLQYF
D: TRBD1; J: TRBJ1-3; V: TRBV4-3; length: 17; size: -; DNA: TGCGCCAGCAGCCAAGATGGGGTCAGGGGGACTGGAAACACCATATATTTT; CDR3: CASSQDGVRGTGNTIYF
D: -; J: TRBJ2-7; V: TRBV27; length: 15; size: few; DNA: TGTGCCAGCACCCTTAGAGGGGGGAGCTCCTACGAGCAGTACTTC; CDR3: CASTLRGGSSYEQYF
D: -; J: TRBJ2-1; V: TRBV5-1; length: 16; size: -; DNA: TGCGCCAGCAGCTTGGCCCAAGGGGGTTTGGGCAATGAGCAGTTCTTC; CDR3: CASSLAQGGLGNEQFF
D: -; J: TRBJ1-6; V: TRBV20-1; length: 14; size: many; DNA: TGCAGTGCTAGTCTCCGCAGGGACGACTCACCCCTCCACTTT; CDR3: CSASLRRDDSPLHF
D: TRBD1; J: TRBJ1-6; V: TRBV20-1; length: 13; size: few; DNA: TGCAGTGCTAGAGAGGGACAGGGCTCACCCCTCCACTTT; CDR3: CSAREGQGSPLHF
D: -; J: TRBJ1-2; V: TRBV10-3; length: 13; size: -; DNA: TGTGCCATCAGCGAGGACGTTAACTATGGCTACACCTTC; CDR3: CAISEDVNYGYTF
D: TRBD1; J: TRBJ1-6; V: TRBV29-1; length: 13; size: many; DNA: TGCAGCGTCGGACAGGGGGGGAATTCACCCCTCCACTTT; CDR3: CSVGQGGNSPLHF
D: TRBD2; J: TRBJ2-3; V: TRBV5-5; length: 17; size: -; DNA: TGTGCCAGCAGCCGAGGCACTAGCGGGGCGAACACAGATACGCAGTATTTT; CDR3: CASSRGTSGANTDTQYF
D: -; J: TRBJ1-2; V: TRBV5-5; length: 12; size: -; DNA: TGTGCCAGCAGCCGGACAAATATAGGCTACACCTTC; CDR3: CASSRTNIGYTF
D: -; J: TRBJ1-1; V: TRBV20-1; length: 11; size: -; DNA: TGCAGTGCTGCCGGGGGAGATTGGGCTTTCTTT; CDR3: CSAAGGDWAFF
D: -; J: TRBJ1-5; V: TRBV7-2; length: 14; size: -; DNA: TGTGCCAGCAGCTTGCAGGCCCCCGATCAGCCCCAGCATTTT; CDR3: CASSLQAPDQPQHF
D: -; J: TRBJ2-2; V: TRBV15; length: 17; size: -; DNA: TGTGCCACCAGCAGAGATCGGGGACCTTTGCCTTTCGGGGAGCTGTTTTTT; CDR3: CATSRDRGPLPFGELFF
D: -; J: TRBJ1-1; V: TRBV29-1; length: 13; size: few; DNA: TGCAGCGTACTTCGGACGGTGAACACTGAAGCTTTCTTT; CDR3: CSVLRTVNTEAFF
D: TRBD2; J: TRBJ2-5; V: TRBV2; length: 15; size: many; DNA: TGTGCCAGCAGTGAAAAGGGACTAGTGGTTAAGACCCAGTACTTC; CDR3: CASSEKGLVVKTQYF
D: -; J: TRBJ1-6; V: TRBV25-1; length: 13; size: -; DNA: TGTGCCAGCAGCCAGACAGGCAATTCACCCCTCCACTTT; CDR3: CASSQTGNSPLHF
D: -; J: TRBJ2-1; V: TRBV2; length: 15; size: -; DNA: TGTGCCAGCAGTGAGCAGCTAGCCCGGTACAATGAGCAGTTCTTC; CDR3: CASSEQLARYNEQFF
D: TRBD2; J: TRBJ2-2; V: TRBV7-6; length: 15; size: many; DNA: TGTGCCAGCAGCTTAGAGTCGGGGGGTTCCGGGGAGCTGTTTTTT; CDR3: CASSLESGGSGELFF
D: -; J: TRBJ2-7; V: TRBV12-3/TRBV12-4; length: 15; size: few; DNA: TGTGCCAGCAGCCAATCCAACAGGGTCCTCGGCGAGCAGTACTTC; CDR3: CASSQSNRVLGEQYF
D: -; J: TRBJ2-2; V: TRBV28; length: 15; size: -; DNA: TGTGCCAGTAGGAACAGGGTTGGGCCCACCGGGGAGCTGTTTTTT; CDR3: CASRNRVGPTGELFF
D: -; J: TRBJ2-3; V: TRBV12-3/TRBV12-4; length: 14; size: many; DNA: TGTGCCAGCAGTTTAGGACAGGCCACAGATACGCAGTATTTT; CDR3: CASSLGQATDTQYF
D: TRBD2; J: TRBJ2-1; V: TRBV20-1; length: 19; size: few; DNA: TGCAGTGCTAGTATGAGGCTAGCGGGGGGGTACATCCGTGTCAATGAGCAGTTCTTC; CDR3: CSASMRLAGGYIRVNEQFF
D: TRBD1; J: TRBJ1-5; V: TRBV20-1; length: 15; size: -; DNA: TGCAGTGCGACCGGGACAGTGACTAGCAATCAGCCCCAGCATTTT; CDR3: CSATGTVTSNQPQHF
D: TRBD2; J: TRBJ2-7; V: TRBV7-2; length: 18; size: many; DNA: TGTGCCAGCAGCTTAGCCCCTCCTAGCGGGGGAAGCTCCTACGAGCAGTACTTC; CDR3: CASSLAPPSGGSSYEQYF
D: -; J: TRBJ1-5; V: TRBV12-3/TRBV12-4; length: 14; size: many; DNA: TGTGCCAGCAGTACCAGCCGAGCGGATCAGCCCCAGCATTTT; CDR3: CASSTSRADQPQHF
D: -; J: TRBJ1-2; V: TRBV6-5; length: 12; size: few; DNA: TGTGCCAGCAGTTACCAGGGCGATGGCTACACCTTC; CDR3: CASSYQGDGYTF
D: -; J: TRBJ1-5; V: TRBV20-1; length: 15; size: few; DNA: TGCAGTGCTAGAGTCGGGTCCTATAGCAATCAGCCCCAGCATTTT; CDR3: CSARVGSYSNQPQHF
D: TRBD1; J: TRBJ1-4; V: TRBV27; length: 14; size: many; DNA: TGTGCCAGCAGGCGGACAGGCTACAATGAAAAACTGTTTTTT; CDR3: CASRRTGYNEKLFF
D: TRBD1; J: TRBJ1-1; V: TRBV6-5; length: 17; size: many; DNA: TGTGCCAGCAGTTACCCTCCGGGACAGGGAACGAACACTGAAGCTTTCTTT; CDR3: CASSYPPGQGTNTEAFF
D: -; J: TRBJ2-1; V: TRBV15; length: 15; size: -; DNA: TGTGCCACCAGCAGAGTGGAGGGGGCGGAGAATGAGCAGTTCTTC; CDR3: CATSRVEGAENEQFF